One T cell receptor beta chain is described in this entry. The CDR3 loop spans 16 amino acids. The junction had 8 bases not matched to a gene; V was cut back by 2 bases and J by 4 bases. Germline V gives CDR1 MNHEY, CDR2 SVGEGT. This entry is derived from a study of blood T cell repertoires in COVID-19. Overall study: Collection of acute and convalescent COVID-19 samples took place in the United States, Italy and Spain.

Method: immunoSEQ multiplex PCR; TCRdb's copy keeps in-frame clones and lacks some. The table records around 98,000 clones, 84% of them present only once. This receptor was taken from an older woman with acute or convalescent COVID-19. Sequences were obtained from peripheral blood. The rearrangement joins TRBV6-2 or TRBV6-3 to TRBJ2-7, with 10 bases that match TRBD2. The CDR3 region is CASSYGLAGDVYEQYF. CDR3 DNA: TGTGCCAGCAGTTACGGTCTAGCGGGGGATGTGTACGAGCAGTACTTC.